This paragraph reports one T cell receptor (beta chain). CDR3 length: 14 residues. Trimming removed 3 bases at V and 5 bases at J, with 11 bases between. Looked up from germline, CDR1 is SNHLY and CDR2 is FYNNEI. Measured with immunoSEQ multiplex PCR; TCRdb has only the in-frame clones, and not every one. The sample includes under 110,000 clones, under 90% of them seen just once. This entry belongs to a study of blood T cell repertoires in COVID-19. The receptor's source is a woman aged 60 to 75 with acute or convalescent COVID-19. The sample comprised peripheral blood. This chain joins TRBV2 and TRBJ1-5; D is possibly TRBD1 (6 bases). The CDR3 spells CASSDLQGDQPQHF. CDR3 sequence (DNA): TGTGCCAGCAGTGATCTACAGGGTGATCAGCCCCAGCATTTT.